This T cell receptor beta chain is from a study of shared clonotypes between healthy human individuals. Study conclusions and caveats: Memory subsets had estimated richness that was generally smaller than that of naive subsets. Represented diversity, genetic and exposure-history alike, was limited by few donors. The generation probabilities recorded for non-shared clonotypes fell below those of clonotypes shared by all four donors.

The length of the CDR3 is 17 residues. V lost 5 bases and J lost 5, with 24 bases in between. CDR1 is SGHTA, CDR2 FQGTGA, per germline. Points on this clone: Its antigen remains unidentified.

The protocol was immunoSEQ multiplex PCR, while the TCRdb copy is restricted to in-frame clones and leaves out a portion. Of some 2.3 million clones detected, 93% appear once; the ten largest clones hold about 0.39%. Splitting of CD4+ cells produced CD45RA+ naive and CD45RA-negative memory subsets. The TCR comes from a man between 18 and 29 years old in good health. Some clones in this sample may be carry-over from other donors' samples. V is TRBV7-3 and J is TRBJ2-5, with D perhaps assigned TRBD1 or TRBD2 (8 bases each). Sequenced material: naive CD4+ T cells from PBMCs. Subset indicated: CD45RA+ positively selected. The CDR3 DNA reads as TGTGCCAGCAGCCCCCGCGGGGGGCAGGGGGCGAGGGAGACCCAGTACTTC. Translated, it gives CASSPRGGQGARETQYF.